This TCR beta chain was documented in a study of blood T cell repertoires in COVID-19. Study at large: Acute-phase and convalescent COVID-19 samples originated in the United States, Italy and Spain.

This clone has a single count. TCRdb's copy holds only in-frame clones and misses some; the assay was immunoSEQ multiplex PCR. This table has about 210,000 clones, roughly nine tenths appearing once. Individuals drawn from approximately 26 US areas were roughly 18 to 95 years old. Unmatched junction bases numbered 8, after V lost 8 bases and J lost 8 bases. The CDR3 length is 13 residues. Germline CDR1 LGHDT, CDR2 YNNKEL (reference sequence). This rearrangement joins TRBV3-1 (or the pseudogene TRBV3-2) to TRBJ1-4, with TRBD1 matching over 7 bases. This sequence was found in a woman between 18 and 29 years old who had recovered from COVID-19. The specimen was PBMCs or T cells enriched from blood (not recorded which). The CDR3 nucleotides are TGTGCCAGCTCAATACAGGGGAGGGAAAAACTGTTTTTT. Its translation is CASSIQGREKLFF.